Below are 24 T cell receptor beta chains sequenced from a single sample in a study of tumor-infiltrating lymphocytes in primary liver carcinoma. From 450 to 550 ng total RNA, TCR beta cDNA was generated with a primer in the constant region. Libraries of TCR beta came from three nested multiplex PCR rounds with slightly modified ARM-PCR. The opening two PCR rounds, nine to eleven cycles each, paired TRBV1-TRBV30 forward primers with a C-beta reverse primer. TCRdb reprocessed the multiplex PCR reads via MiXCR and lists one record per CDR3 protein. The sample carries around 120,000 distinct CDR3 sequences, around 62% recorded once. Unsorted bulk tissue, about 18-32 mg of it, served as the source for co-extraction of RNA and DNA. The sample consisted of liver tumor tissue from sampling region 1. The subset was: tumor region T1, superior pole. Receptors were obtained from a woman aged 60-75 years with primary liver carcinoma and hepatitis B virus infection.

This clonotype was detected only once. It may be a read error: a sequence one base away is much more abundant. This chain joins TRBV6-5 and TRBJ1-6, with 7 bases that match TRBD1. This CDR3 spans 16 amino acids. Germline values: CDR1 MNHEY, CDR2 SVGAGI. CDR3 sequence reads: CACSYGWDSYNSPLHF. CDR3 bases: TGTGCCTGCAGTTACGGATGGGACAGCTATAATTCACCCCTCCACTTT.

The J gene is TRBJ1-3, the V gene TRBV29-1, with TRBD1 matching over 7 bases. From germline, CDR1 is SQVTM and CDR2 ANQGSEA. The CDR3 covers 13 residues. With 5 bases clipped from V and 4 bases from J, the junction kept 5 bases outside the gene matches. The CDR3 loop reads CSVHVGGGNTIYF. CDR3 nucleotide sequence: TGCAGCGTTCATGTAGGGGGCGGAAACACCATATATTTT.

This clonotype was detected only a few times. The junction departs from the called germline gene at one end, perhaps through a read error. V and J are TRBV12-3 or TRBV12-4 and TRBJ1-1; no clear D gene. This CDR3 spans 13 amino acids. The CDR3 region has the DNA TGTGCCAGCAGTTTCGAGGAACCCACTGGAGCTTTCTTT. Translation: CASSFEEPTGAFF.

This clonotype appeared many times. Here the CDR3 DNA reads TGCAGCGTTGGGGGCACTGCAAATCAGCCCCAGCATTTT. Its protein product is CSVGGTANQPQHF. This sequence joins TRBV29-1 and TRBJ1-5; weak D call: TRBD1 (5 bases). Germline values: CDR1 SQVTM, CDR2 ANQGSEA. There are 13 residues in the CDR3. The germline V and J ends were trimmed by 4 bases and 4 bases, with 11 bases remaining between them.

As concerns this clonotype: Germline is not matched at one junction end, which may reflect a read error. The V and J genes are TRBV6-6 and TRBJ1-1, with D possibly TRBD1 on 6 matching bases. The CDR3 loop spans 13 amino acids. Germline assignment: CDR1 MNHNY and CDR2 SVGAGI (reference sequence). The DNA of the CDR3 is TGTGCCAGCAGCCTACAGGGACTCACTGAAGTTCTCTTT. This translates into CASSLQGLTEVLF.

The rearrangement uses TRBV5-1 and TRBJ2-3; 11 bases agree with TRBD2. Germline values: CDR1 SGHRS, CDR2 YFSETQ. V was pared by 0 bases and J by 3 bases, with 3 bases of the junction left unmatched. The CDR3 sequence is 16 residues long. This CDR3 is CASSLDGLAGTDTQYF. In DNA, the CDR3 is TGCGCCAGCAGCTTGGATGGACTAGCGGGTACAGATACGCAGTATTTT.

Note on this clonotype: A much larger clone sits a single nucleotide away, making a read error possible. As DNA, the CDR3 is TGTGACAGCAGTGCGCCGGGACAGGGGGCGCGGAAAGTGAACACTGAAGCTTTCTTT. Translated, it gives CDSSAPGQGARKVNTEAFF. J is TRBJ1-1 and V is TRBV6-1, with TRBD1 matching over 12 bases. From germline, CDR1 is MNHNS and CDR2 SASEGT. The CDR3 spans 19 residues.

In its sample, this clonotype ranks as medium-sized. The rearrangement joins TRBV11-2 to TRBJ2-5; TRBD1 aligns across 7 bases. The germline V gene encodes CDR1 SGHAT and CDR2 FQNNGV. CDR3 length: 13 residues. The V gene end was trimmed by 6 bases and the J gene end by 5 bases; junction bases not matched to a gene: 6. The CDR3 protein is CASRTTGVETQYF. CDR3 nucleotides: TGTGCCAGCAGGACCACAGGGGTGGAGACCCAGTACTTC.

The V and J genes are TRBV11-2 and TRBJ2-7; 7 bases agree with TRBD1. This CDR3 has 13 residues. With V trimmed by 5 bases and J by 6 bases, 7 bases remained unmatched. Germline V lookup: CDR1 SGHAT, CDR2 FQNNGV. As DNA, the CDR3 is TGTGCCAGCAGCCTGACAGGGTTCGGCGAGCAGTACGTC. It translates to CASSLTGFGEQYV.

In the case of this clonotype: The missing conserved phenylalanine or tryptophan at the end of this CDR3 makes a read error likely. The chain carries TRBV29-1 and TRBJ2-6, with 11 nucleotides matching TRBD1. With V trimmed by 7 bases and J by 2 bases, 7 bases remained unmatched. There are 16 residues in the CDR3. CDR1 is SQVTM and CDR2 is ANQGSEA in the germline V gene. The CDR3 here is CSAGTGGATGANVLTL. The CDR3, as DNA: TGCAGCGCCGGGACAGGGGGTGCTACTGGGGCCAACGTCCTGACTTTG.

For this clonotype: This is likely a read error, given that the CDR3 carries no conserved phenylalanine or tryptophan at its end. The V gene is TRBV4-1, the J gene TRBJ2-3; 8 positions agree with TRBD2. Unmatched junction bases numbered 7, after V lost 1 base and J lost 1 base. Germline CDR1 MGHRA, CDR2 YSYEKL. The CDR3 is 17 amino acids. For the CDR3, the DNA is TGCGCCAGCAGCCAAGCCGGGACTAGTCCAGGCACAGATACGCAGTATCTT. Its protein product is CASSQAGTSPGTDTQYL.

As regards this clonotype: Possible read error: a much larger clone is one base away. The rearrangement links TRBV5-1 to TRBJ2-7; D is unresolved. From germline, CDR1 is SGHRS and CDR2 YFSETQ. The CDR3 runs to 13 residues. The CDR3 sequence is CTSSVHESGEQYF. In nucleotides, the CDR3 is TGCACCAGTTCCGTCCACGAGTCCGGGGAGCAGTACTTC. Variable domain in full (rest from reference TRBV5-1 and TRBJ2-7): KAGVTQTPRYLIKTRGQQVTLSCSPISGHRSVSWYQQTPGQGLQFLFEYFSETQRNKGNFPGRFSGRQFSNSRSEMNVSTLELGDSALYLCTSSVHESGEQYFGPGTRLTVT.

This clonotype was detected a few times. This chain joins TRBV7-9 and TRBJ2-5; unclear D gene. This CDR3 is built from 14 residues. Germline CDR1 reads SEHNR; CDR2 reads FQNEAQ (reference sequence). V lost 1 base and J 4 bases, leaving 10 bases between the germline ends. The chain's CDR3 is CASSLGGNLETQYF. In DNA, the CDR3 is TGTGCCAGCAGCTTAGGTGGGAACTTAGAGACCCAGTACTTC.

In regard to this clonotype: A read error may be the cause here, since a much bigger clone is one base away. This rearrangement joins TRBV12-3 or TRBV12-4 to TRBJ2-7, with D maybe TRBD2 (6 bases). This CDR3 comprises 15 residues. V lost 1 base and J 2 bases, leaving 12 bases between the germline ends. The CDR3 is CASSLGPGGTYEQYF. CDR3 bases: TGTGCCAGCAGTTTAGGTCCAGGAGGGACCTACGAGCAGTACTTC.

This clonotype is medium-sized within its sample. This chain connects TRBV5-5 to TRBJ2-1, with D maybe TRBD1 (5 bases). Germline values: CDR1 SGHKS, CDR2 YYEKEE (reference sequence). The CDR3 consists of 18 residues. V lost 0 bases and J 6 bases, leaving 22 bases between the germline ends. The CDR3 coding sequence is TGTGCCAGCAGCTTGGGTTGGGGCACCGATCTAGGGATCAATGAGCAGTTCTTC. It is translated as CASSLGWGTDLGINEQFF.

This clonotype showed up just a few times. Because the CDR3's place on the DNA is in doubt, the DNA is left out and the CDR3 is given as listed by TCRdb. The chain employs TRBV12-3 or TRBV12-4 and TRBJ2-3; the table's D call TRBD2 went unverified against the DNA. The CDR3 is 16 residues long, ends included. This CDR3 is CASSLGTGGGTDTQYF.

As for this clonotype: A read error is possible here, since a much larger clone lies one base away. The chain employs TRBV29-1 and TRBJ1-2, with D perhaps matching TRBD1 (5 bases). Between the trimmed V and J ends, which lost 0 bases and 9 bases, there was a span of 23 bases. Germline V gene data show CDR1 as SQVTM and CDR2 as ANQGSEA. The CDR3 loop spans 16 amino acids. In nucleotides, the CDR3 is TGCAGCGTTGAAGATAGAGAAGTGGCAGGGTGGGGGTGCTACACCTTC. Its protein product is CSVEDREVAGWGCYTF.

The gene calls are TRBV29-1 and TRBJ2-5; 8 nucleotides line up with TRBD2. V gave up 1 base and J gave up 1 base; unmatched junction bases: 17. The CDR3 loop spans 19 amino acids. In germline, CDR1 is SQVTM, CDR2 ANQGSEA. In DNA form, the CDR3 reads TGCAGCGTTGAAGGCCGCCCACTAGCGGACTTTTCATTCCAAGAGACCCAGTACTTC. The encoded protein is CSVEGRPLADFSFQETQYF.

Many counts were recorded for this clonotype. The CDR3 sequence is CASTKSGTSGYNEQFF. CDR3 nucleotide sequence: TGTGCCAGCACGAAGTCTGGGACTAGCGGATACAATGAGCAGTTCTTC. V and J are TRBV12-3 or TRBV12-4 and TRBJ2-1; 11 nucleotides line up with TRBD2. The CDR3 loop spans 16 amino acids. Losses at the gene ends were 7 bases for V and 4 bases for J; bases not matched to a gene: 9.

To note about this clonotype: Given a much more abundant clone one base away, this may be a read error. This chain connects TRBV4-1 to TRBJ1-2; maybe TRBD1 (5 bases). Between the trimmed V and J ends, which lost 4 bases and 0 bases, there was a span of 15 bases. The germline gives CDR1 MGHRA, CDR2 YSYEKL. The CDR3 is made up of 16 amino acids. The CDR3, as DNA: TGCGCCAGCAGCCTACAGGTGGGAATATCTAACTATGGCTACACCTTC. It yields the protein CASSLQVGISNYGYTF.

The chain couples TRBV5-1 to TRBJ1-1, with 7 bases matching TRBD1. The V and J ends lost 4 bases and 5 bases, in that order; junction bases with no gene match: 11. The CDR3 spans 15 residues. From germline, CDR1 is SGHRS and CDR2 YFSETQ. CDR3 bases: TGCGCCAGCAGCCTCAATTCCGGGACAGTGACTGAAGCTTTCTTT. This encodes CASSLNSGTVTEAFF.

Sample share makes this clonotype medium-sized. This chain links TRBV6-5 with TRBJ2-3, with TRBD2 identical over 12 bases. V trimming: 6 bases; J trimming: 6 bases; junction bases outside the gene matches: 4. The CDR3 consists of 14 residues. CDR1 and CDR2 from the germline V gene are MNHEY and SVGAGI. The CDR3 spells CASRTSGSRDTQYF. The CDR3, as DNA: TGTGCCAGCAGGACTAGCGGGAGTCGTGATACGCAGTATTTT.

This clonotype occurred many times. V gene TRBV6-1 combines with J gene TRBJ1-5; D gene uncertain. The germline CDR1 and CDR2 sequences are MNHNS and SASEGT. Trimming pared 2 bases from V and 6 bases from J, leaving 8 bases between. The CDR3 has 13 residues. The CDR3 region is CASSETGAQPQHF. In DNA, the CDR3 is TGTGCCAGCAGTGAAACGGGCGCTCAGCCCCAGCATTTT.

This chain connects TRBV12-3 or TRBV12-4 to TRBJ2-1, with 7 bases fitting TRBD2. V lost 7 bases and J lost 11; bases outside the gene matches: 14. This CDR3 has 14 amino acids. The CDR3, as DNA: TGTGCCAGCATCTTGGGGGGGATCTACGATCAGCAGTTCTTC. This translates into CASILGGIYDQQFF.